The T cell receptor (beta chain) under discussion was sequenced for a study of blood T cell repertoires in COVID-19. Looking at the study overall: Acute and convalescent COVID-19 specimens originated in the United States, Italy and Spain. Sample material is recorded as cDNA or gDNA derived from T cells, B-cell-depleted T cells, or PBMCs.

This CDR3 has 12 amino acids. Trimming stripped 4 bases from V and 10 bases from J, with 9 bases between. Germline loops: CDR1 SGDLS, CDR2 YYNGEE. In Seattle, patients joined the study during active infection and were tracked longitudinally. Source study methods: Amplification from reference gene primers served as the basis for estimated nucleated cell counts. TCRdb's table, derived via immunoSEQ multiplex PCR, lists solely in-frame clones and lacks some. The DNA gave D and trimming, while V, J and clone size come from that table. In the table there are fewer than 350,000 clones, approximately 88% of which are singletons.

Sequencing was carried out using peripheral blood. The chain uses TRBV9 and TRBJ1-6; weak D call: TRBD1 (5 bases). This TCR derives from a woman aged 30 to 39 with COVID-19, enrolled during active disease. The CDR3 protein is CASSSRQSPLHF. CDR3 nucleotides: TGTGCCAGCAGCTCCCGACAGTCACCCCTCCACTTT.